The 16 T cell receptor beta chains below were found in one sample sequenced in a study of CD8 T cells in Susac syndrome. The RNA input was about 0.5 to 1 ug, and it was reverse transcribed with random hexamers. A single record per CDR3 protein comes from TCRdb applying MiXCR to the immunoSEQ multiplex PCR reads. The sample gives around 230,000 distinct CDR3 sequences, roughly 96% of which show up once; roughly 0.1% is in the top ten. Sequenced: CD4+ T cells from PBMCs. These receptors originate from a human donor with multiple sclerosis.

The V gene is TRBV29-1, the J gene TRBJ2-1; TRBD2 is a possible D gene (7 bases). The V end was cut by 8 bases, the J end by 10 bases, with 15 bases between. This CDR3 comprises 11 residues. In germline, CDR1 is SQVTM, CDR2 ANQGSEA. The CDR3 DNA is TGCAGCCCGGCGCGGGGGCCCGAGCAGTTCTTC. Protein product: CSPARGPEQFF.

The CDR3 protein is CASSAGFHFF. The CDR3 bases are TGTGCCAGCAGTGCCGGCTTTCACTTCTTC. The V gene is TRBV6-1, the J gene TRBJ2-1; D uncertain. Between the trimmed V and J ends, which lost 4 bases and 16 bases, there was a span of 11 bases. CDR1 is MNHNS and CDR2 is SASEGT in the germline V gene. This CDR3 region has 10 residues.

CDR3 in DNA: TGTGCCTGGCAGGGGGCAAGATATGGCTACACCTTC. It yields the protein CAWQGARYGYTF. The rearrangement uses TRBV30 and TRBJ1-2; 8 bases map to TRBD1. After removal of 5 bases from V and 5 bases from J, the junction contained 4 bases not matched to a gene. Germline-derived CDR1 and CDR2 are GTSNPN and SVGIG (reference sequence). The CDR3 covers 12 residues.

The chain has TRBV6-6 and TRBJ2-4, with D possibly TRBD1 on 5 matching bases. The germline V gene has CDR1 MNHNY and CDR2 SVGAGI (reference sequence). Trimming removed 6 bases at V and 3 bases at J, with 18 bases between. CDR3 size: 16 residues. The CDR3 reads CASRGAPTAGKNIQYF. CDR3 nucleotides: TGTGCCAGCAGAGGGGCTCCCACGGCAGGCAAAAACATTCAGTACTTC.

The rearrangement joins TRBV7-9 to TRBJ2-3; 8 nucleotides agree with TRBD2. The CDR3 spans 17 residues. Germline-derived CDR1 and CDR2 are SEHNR and FQNEAQ (reference sequence). V was clipped by 2 bases and J by 2 bases; unmatched bases: 9. CDR3 residues: CASSLLGGRQPTDTQYF. CDR3 coding DNA: TGTGCCAGCAGCTTATTGGGCGGGAGGCAGCCCACAGATACGCAGTATTTT.

The chain employs TRBV11-2 and TRBJ1-6, with TRBD1 as a possible D gene (5 bases). Germline CDR1 is SGHAT and CDR2 is FQNNGV. The CDR3 loop spans 17 amino acids. Trimming took 2 bases from V and 7 from J, leaving 18 bases between them. CDR3 nucleotide sequence: TGTGCCAGCAGCTTAATAGGGTCAGGGTCGAGCAATTCACCCCTCCACTTT. Amino acids: CASSLIGSGSSNSPLHF.

This clonotype appeared a single time. This sequence joins TRBV29-1 and TRBJ2-7, with unresolved D. The germline CDR1 and CDR2 sequences are SQVTM and ANQGSEA. Trimming shortened V by 3 bases and J by 5 bases, and 8 bases separated the two germline ends. The CDR3 is made up of 11 amino acids. The CDR3 DNA reads TGCAGCGTTGACCTGGGAAACGAGCAGTACTTC. It encodes CSVDLGNEQYF.

V and J are TRBV4-1 and TRBJ2-4; D unresolved. The CDR3 has 15 amino acids. V was pared by 4 bases and J by 2 bases, with 12 bases between. Germline CDR1 reads MGHRA; CDR2 reads YSYEKL. CDR3 DNA: TGCGCCAGCAGCCTCTTTCCGGATTCCAAAAACATTCAGTACTTC. Protein product: CASSLFPDSKNIQYF.

Only one count was recorded for this clonotype. This chain uses TRBV27 with TRBJ1-2; TRBD1 aligns across 10 bases. After removal of 5 bases from V and 7 bases from J, the junction contained 7 bases not matched to a gene. The V gene's germline CDR1 is MNHEY and CDR2 SMNVEV (reference sequence). This CDR3 is 14 amino acids long. The CDR3 nucleotides read TGTGCCAGCAGTCCCGGGACAGGGGCGGGTGGCTACACCTTC. This sequence encodes CASSPGTGAGGYTF.

CDR3 DNA: TGTGCCAGTACCTTAAGGAGGGGTCGAGAAGATACGCAGTATTTT. Encoded protein: CASTLRRGREDTQYF. The chain is built from TRBV19 and TRBJ2-3; D is perhaps TRBD2 (6 bases). Germline lookup yields CDR1 LNHDA and CDR2 SQIVND (reference sequence). CDR3 size: 15 residues. The germline V and J ends were trimmed by 7 bases and 5 bases, with 19 bases remaining between them.

The rearrangement uses TRBV24-1 and TRBJ1-2; TRBD1 agrees at 7 bases. CDR3 length: 17 amino acids. The V gene end was trimmed by 8 bases and the J gene end by 8 bases; junction bases not matched to a gene: 22. CDR1 is KGHDR and CDR2 is SFDVKD in the germline V gene. CDR3 protein: CATIEPGQRIPPGGYTF. CDR3 in DNA: TGTGCCACCATCGAGCCGGGACAGCGGATCCCTCCGGGCGGCTACACCTTC.

The chain employs TRBV3-1 and TRBJ1-1; D is possibly TRBD1 (6 bases). The CDR3 consists of 14 residues. From germline, CDR1 is LGHDT and CDR2 YNNKEL (reference sequence). V lost 4 bases and J lost 0, with 9 bases in between. The CDR3 sequence is CASSRDTLNTEAFF. The CDR3 region has the DNA TGTGCCAGCAGCCGGGACACCCTGAACACTGAAGCTTTCTTT.

CDR3 sequence reads: CASSQGTAQDNEQFF. Written as DNA, the CDR3 is TGCGCCAGCAGTCAAGGGACTGCCCAAGACAATGAGCAGTTCTTC. This chain joins TRBV23-1 and TRBJ2-1; D possibly corresponds to TRBD2 (6 bases). TRBV23-1 is flagged as an ORF with uncertain function. The CDR3 runs to 15 residues. Trimming took 2 bases from V and 5 from J, leaving 13 bases between them.

V is TRBV29-1 and J is TRBJ2-1; D gene uncertain. There are 17 residues in the CDR3. CDR1 and CDR2 (germline): SQVTM, ANQGSEA. Trimming stripped 1 base from V and 4 bases from J, with 20 bases between. The CDR3 reads CSVEAPVFRALYNEQFF. In DNA, the CDR3 is TGCAGCGTTGAAGCCCCCGTGTTTAGGGCCCTTTACAATGAGCAGTTCTTC.

This clonotype was picked up one time. The CDR3 does not end in the conserved phenylalanine or tryptophan, so this is likely a read error. J is TRBJ2-1 and V is TRBV30, with 12 bases lining up with TRBD2. The germline V gene encodes CDR1 GTSNPN and CDR2 SVGIG (reference sequence). The CDR3 has 13 residues. With 4 bases clipped from V and 6 bases from J, the junction kept 1 base outside the gene matches. The CDR3 DNA reads as TGTGCCTGGACTAGCGGGAGGGCCAATGAGCAGTTCTAC. Translation gives CAWTSGRANEQFY.

The chain employs TRBV20-1 and TRBJ2-5; 8 bases are shared with TRBD2. The J segment lost 5 bases and the V segment lost 7 bases, leaving 9 bases of the junction unmatched. Germline CDR1 and CDR2: DFQATT and SNEGSKA (reference sequence). This CDR3 has 13 amino acids. CDR3: CSVKRGQGETQYF. CDR3 DNA: TGCAGTGTCAAGCGGGGGCAGGGGGAGACCCAGTACTTC.